The rows below give T cell receptor beta chains drawn from one sample of a study of low-dose radiotherapy and immunotherapy resistance in tumors. TCRdb used MiXCR to reprocess the reads, holding one entry per CDR3 protein. Of roughly 54,000 distinct CDR3 sequences in the sample, 20% to 25% were seen once. Sequenced here: PBMCs, sampled before treatment. These receptors all come from a male donor with prostate cancer. Both conserved end residues are trimmed from each CDR3. A D gene is named only where the DNA matches it firmly.

J gene: TRBJ2-5
D gene: TRBD2
V gene: TRBV20-1
CDR3 protein: SAREGHGLAGQKQETQY

J gene: TRBJ2-5
D gene: NA
V gene: TRBV6-2/TRBV6-3
CDR3 protein: ASSYWARTGKETQY

J gene: TRBJ2-7
D gene: TRBD2
V gene: TRBV19
CDR3 protein: ASSESVGGPSYEQY

J gene: TRBJ2-1
D gene: TRBD2
V gene: TRBV10-3
CDR3 protein: AISGAGSYNEQF

J gene: TRBJ2-3
D gene: NA
V gene: TRBV24-1
CDR3 protein: ATSDYPGTDTQY

J gene: TRBJ2-3
D gene: NA
V gene: TRBV11-2
CDR3 protein: ASSLGFGSSSVADTQY

J gene: TRBJ2-1
D gene: NA
V gene: TRBV28
CDR3 protein: ASSLQNGYNEQF

J gene: TRBJ2-2
D gene: NA
V gene: TRBV27
CDR3 protein: ASSLGTGELF

J gene: TRBJ2-1
D gene: NA
V gene: TRBV2
CDR3 protein: ASSLGLVEL

J gene: TRBJ2-1
D gene: NA
V gene: TRBV27
CDR3 protein: ASSLRVGVGNEQF

J gene: TRBJ2-5
D gene: TRBD2
V gene: TRBV4-1
CDR3 protein: ASSQDDGRSHGYQETQY

J gene: TRBJ2-2
D gene: NA
V gene: TRBV7-2
CDR3 protein: ASSSRGSSLGGRRTGELF

J gene: TRBJ2-1
D gene: TRBD1
V gene: TRBV30
CDR3 protein: AWRQGFDEQF

J gene: TRBJ2-5
D gene: TRBD1
V gene: TRBV6-6
CDR3 protein: ASSKGQVRSQY

J gene: TRBJ1-1
D gene: NA
V gene: TRBV7-9
CDR3 protein: ASSLVRWFAEAF

J gene: TRBJ2-3
D gene: NA
V gene: TRBV10-3
CDR3 protein: AISEGPQTDTQY

J gene: TRBJ2-3
D gene: NA
V gene: TRBV6-2/TRBV6-3
CDR3 protein: ASSYSPGQSPDTQY

J gene: TRBJ2-3
D gene: TRBD2
V gene: TRBV6-5
CDR3 protein: ASRLTNSGKNTQY

J gene: TRBJ2-3
D gene: TRBD2
V gene: TRBV7-9
CDR3 protein: ASSRTSGGPLDTQY

J gene: TRBJ1-5
D gene: TRBD1
V gene: TRBV18
CDR3 protein: ASSPPGQGARQPQH

J gene: TRBJ2-7
D gene: TRBD1
V gene: TRBV2
CDR3 protein: ASSAGTGFHLTEY

J gene: TRBJ2-5
D gene: NA
V gene: TRBV5-8
CDR3 protein: ASSTRTRRQETQY

J gene: TRBJ1-5
D gene: NA
V gene: TRBV19
CDR3 protein: ASSIGGQPQH

J gene: TRBJ2-7
D gene: NA
V gene: TRBV6-2/TRBV6-3
CDR3 protein: ASSERYEQY

J gene: TRBJ1-1
D gene: NA
V gene: TRBV29-1
CDR3 protein: SVGRETEAF

J gene: TRBJ1-2
D gene: NA
V gene: TRBV6-2/TRBV6-3
CDR3 protein: ASSAAGDRYGYT

J gene: TRBJ2-3
D gene: TRBD1
V gene: TRBV4-2
CDR3 protein: ASSQGMGQGEDTQY

J gene: TRBJ1-3
D gene: TRBD1
V gene: TRBV28
CDR3 protein: ATGTGHSGNTIY

J gene: TRBJ2-7
D gene: TRBD2
V gene: TRBV7-9
CDR3 protein: ASSSRGGGSHEQY

J gene: TRBJ1-1
D gene: NA
V gene: TRBV14
CDR3 protein: ASSPQGLPNTEAF

J gene: TRBJ1-1
D gene: TRBD1
V gene: TRBV2
CDR3 protein: ATLGQGNLATEAF

J gene: TRBJ2-7
D gene: TRBD1
V gene: TRBV5-1
CDR3 protein: ASSYTGGFYEQY

J gene: TRBJ2-7
D gene: NA
V gene: TRBV5-4
CDR3 protein: ASSRFGTGSPHEQY

J gene: TRBJ2-1
D gene: TRBD2
V gene: TRBV11-2
CDR3 protein: ASSRLAGAGEQF

J gene: TRBJ2-6
D gene: NA
V gene: TRBV5-6
CDR3 protein: ASSLRRGINVLT

J gene: TRBJ2-3
D gene: NA
V gene: TRBV27
CDR3 protein: ASSSESSTDTQY

J gene: TRBJ1-1
D gene: NA
V gene: TRBV2
CDR3 protein: ASVARGHTEAF

J gene: TRBJ1-1
D gene: TRBD1
V gene: TRBV29-1
CDR3 protein: SVGTGAEAF

J gene: TRBJ1-2
D gene: TRBD1
V gene: TRBV7-3
CDR3 protein: ASSPTGTGGGYT

J gene: TRBJ2-1
D gene: NA
V gene: TRBV11-3
CDR3 protein: ASSLETRASSSYNEQF

J gene: TRBJ1-5
D gene: TRBD1
V gene: TRBV18
CDR3 protein: ASAPGQGVNQPQH

J gene: TRBJ1-1
D gene: TRBD1
V gene: TRBV5-4
CDR3 protein: ASRSPGTGGTEAF

J gene: TRBJ1-6
D gene: NA
V gene: TRBV18
CDR3 protein: ASSIRMRGEYNSPLH

J gene: TRBJ2-2
D gene: NA
V gene: TRBV5-1
CDR3 protein: ASPPWRTTRRDTGELF

J gene: TRBJ2-1
D gene: TRBD2
V gene: TRBV7-3
CDR3 protein: ASSSSGGANNEQF

J gene: TRBJ1-1
D gene: TRBD1
V gene: TRBV11-2
CDR3 protein: ASSIRQGVWVEAF

J gene: TRBJ2-3
D gene: TRBD2
V gene: TRBV4-1
CDR3 protein: ASSQERLAGLTDTQY

J gene: TRBJ2-3
D gene: NA
V gene: TRBV19
CDR3 protein: ASSMGGANTDTQY

J gene: TRBJ2-7
D gene: TRBD1
V gene: TRBV19
CDR3 protein: ASSGDRGPSYEQY

J gene: TRBJ2-7
D gene: NA
V gene: TRBV5-6
CDR3 protein: ASSWTSRRGDRYEQY

J gene: TRBJ2-5
D gene: NA
V gene: TRBV15
CDR3 protein: ATSEMGGPQETQY

J gene: TRBJ1-5
D gene: NA
V gene: TRBV20-1
CDR3 protein: SASSPSVYQPQH